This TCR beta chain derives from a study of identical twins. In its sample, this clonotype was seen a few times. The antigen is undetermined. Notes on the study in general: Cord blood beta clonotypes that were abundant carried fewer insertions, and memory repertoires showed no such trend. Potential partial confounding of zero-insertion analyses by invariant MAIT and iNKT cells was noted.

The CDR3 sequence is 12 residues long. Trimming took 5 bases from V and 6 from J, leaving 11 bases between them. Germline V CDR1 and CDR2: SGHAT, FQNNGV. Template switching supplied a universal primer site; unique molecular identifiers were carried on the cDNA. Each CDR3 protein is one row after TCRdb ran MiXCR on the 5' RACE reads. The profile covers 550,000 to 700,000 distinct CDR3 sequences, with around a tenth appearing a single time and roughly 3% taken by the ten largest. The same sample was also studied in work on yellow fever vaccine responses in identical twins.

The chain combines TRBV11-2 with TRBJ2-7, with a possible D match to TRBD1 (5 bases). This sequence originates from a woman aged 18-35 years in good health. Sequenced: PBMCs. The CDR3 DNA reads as TGTGCCAGCAGCCAGTCAGGGCGCGAGCAGTACTTC. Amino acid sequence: CASSQSGREQYF.